Below, one T cell receptor beta chain is given with its context. This record belongs to a study of Ad26.COV2.S vaccination and SARS-CoV-2 variants. Data came from immunoSEQ multiplex PCR; TCRdb stores just in-frame clones and leaves some out. This repertoire shows about 680,000 clones, more than 70% found once; its top ten account for about 1.5%. Treatment here: 19 received Ad26.COV2.S at low or high dose, single or two shots; a few received placebo; per-sample allocation not given. The samples were gathered on day 63 after the first injection of vaccine or placebo. This CDR3 has 13 residues. V was pared by 8 bases and J by 6 bases, with 17 bases between. Germline loops: CDR1 KGHSH, CDR2 LQKENI.

The chain combines TRBV18 with TRBJ2-7, with a possible D match to TRBD1 (7 bases). The clonotype comes from a person between 18 and 59 years old who received the Ad26.COV2.S COVID-19 vaccine or a placebo. This sample comprised peripheral blood, obtained in a trial of Ad26.COV2.S vaccine versus placebo. The CDR3 sequence: CASASDRAGEQYF. The CDR3 nucleotides are TGTGCCAGCGCTAGCGACAGGGCGGGCGAGCAGTACTTC.